These 27 T cell receptor beta chains share one sample of origin, sequenced in a study of blood T cell repertoires in COVID-19. The table came from immunoSEQ multiplex PCR; TCRdb's copy has only in-frame clones and leaves some out. The data contain about 420,000 clones, approximately 90% of them seen just once; the ten biggest clones take up 0.7% to 0.85%. Sequenced sample: peripheral blood. Receptor source: a young man with COVID-19, enrolled during active disease.

The chain uses TRBV27 and TRBJ1-2, with D possibly matching TRBD1 (5 bases). Germline loops: CDR1 MNHEY, CDR2 SMNVEV (reference sequence). Trimming took off 5 bases at V and 2 bases at J, with 9 bases between the two ends. The CDR3 runs to 13 residues. CDR3 region: CASSPDSNYGYTF. In DNA form, the CDR3 reads TGTGCCAGCAGTCCCGACAGCAACTATGGCTACACCTTC.

This clone has only one observation. This chain joins TRBV4-2 and TRBJ2-7, with 7 bases matching TRBD2. This CDR3 region has 14 residues. V shed 0 bases, J shed 6 bases, and the junction held 5 bases outside the gene matches. Germline V lookup: CDR1 LGHNA, CDR2 YNFKEQ. CDR3 in amino acids: CASSQESLAAEQYF. The CDR3 DNA is TGTGCCAGCAGCCAAGAAAGTCTAGCGGCCGAGCAGTACTTC.

The gene calls are TRBV9 and TRBJ2-1, with 10 positions matching TRBD2. The J segment lost 10 bases and the V segment lost 10 bases, leaving 14 bases of the junction unmatched. Germline V gene data show CDR1 as SGDLS and CDR2 as YYNGEE. CDR3 size: 14 residues. CDR3 protein: CAGPSLAGDGEQFF. CDR3 DNA sequence: TGTGCCGGCCCGTCCCTAGCGGGAGACGGCGAGCAGTTCTTC.

The rearrangement links TRBV12-3 or TRBV12-4 to TRBJ1-6; D gene uncertain. V was shortened by 10 bases and J by 5 bases, with 12 bases between the two germline ends. This CDR3 is 13 amino acids long. The DNA of the CDR3 is TGTGCCACCGGCCGGGTGCATAATTCACCCCTCCACTTT. This sequence encodes CATGRVHNSPLHF.

V gene TRBV21-1 combines with J gene TRBJ2-1; the DNA was not used to check the table's D call, TRBD1. TRBV21-1 is a documented pseudogene. CDR3 length equals 11 residues. In DNA, the CDR3 is TGTGCCCCCCACTCCTACAATGAGCAGTTCTTC. This gives the protein CAPHSYNEQFF.

The chain joins TRBV7-9 to TRBJ2-7; D perhaps matches TRBD1 (6 bases). The CDR3 totals 12 residues. The germline CDR1 and CDR2 sequences are SEHNR and FQNEAQ (reference sequence). Trimming pared 5 bases from V and 6 bases from J, leaving 11 bases between. The CDR3 sequence is CASSDQGTEQYF. CDR3 in DNA: TGTGCCAGCAGCGACCAGGGGACCGAGCAGTACTTC. The whole variable domain, remainder taken from reference TRBV7-9 and TRBJ2-7, is DTGVSQNPRHKITKRGQNVTFRCDPISEHNRLYWYRQTLGQGPEFLTYFQNEAQLEKSRLLSDRFSAERPKGSFSTLEIQRTEQGDSAMYLCASSDQGTEQYFGPGTRLTVT.

This clone was seen only once. The V and J genes are TRBV27 and TRBJ2-3; perhaps TRBD2 as D (5 bases). The V end was cut by 6 bases, the J end by 2 bases, with 21 bases between. Germline loops: CDR1 MNHEY, CDR2 SMNVEV (reference sequence). There are 17 residues in the CDR3. CDR3 in amino acids: CASRPALGSGYTDTQYF. The CDR3 region has the DNA TGTGCCAGCAGGCCAGCCCTCGGCAGCGGATACACAGATACGCAGTATTTT.

The chain links TRBV29-1 to TRBJ2-7; possibly TRBD2 for D (6 bases). The CDR3 runs to 14 residues. Trimming pared 7 bases from V and 0 bases from J, leaving 16 bases between. The V gene's germline CDR1 is SQVTM and CDR2 ANQGSEA. CDR3 in DNA: TGCAGCGCTGGGGGTGCGGGGAGCTCCTACGAGCAGTACTTC. Protein: CSAGGAGSSYEQYF.

The chain couples TRBV27 to TRBJ2-5; D is unresolved. Looked up from germline, CDR1 is MNHEY and CDR2 is SMNVEV (reference sequence). With 6 bases removed from V and 2 bases from J, the gap between germline ends came to 10 bases. This CDR3 has 13 amino acids. The CDR3 DNA reads TGTGCCAGCAGGCTTATGGCACAAGAGACCCAGTACTTC. This codes for CASRLMAQETQYF.

The chain uses TRBV19 and TRBJ2-3, with 8 nucleotides matching TRBD2. V was pared by 3 bases and J by 4 bases, with 9 bases of the junction left unmatched. The length of the CDR3 is 16 residues. Per germline, CDR1 LNHDA and CDR2 SQIVND (reference sequence). CDR3 nucleotides: TGTGCCAGTAGTATCGCGGCGGGAGGAGGAGCAGATACGCAGTATTTT. This sequence encodes CASSIAAGGGADTQYF.

J is TRBJ2-1 and V is TRBV12-3 or TRBV12-4, with a possible D match to TRBD2 (6 bases). CDR3 length: 13 residues. Between the trimmed V and J ends, which lost 7 bases and 5 bases, there was a span of 12 bases. CDR3 nucleotides: TGTGCCAGCAACATTAGGAGGGACAATGAGCAGTTCTTC. It is translated as CASNIRRDNEQFF.

J is TRBJ2-3 and V is TRBV5-4, with D tentatively TRBD2 (6 bases). CDR1 and CDR2 from the germline V gene are SGHNT and YYREEE (reference sequence). CDR3 length: 16 residues. V lost 1 base to trimming and J lost 1 base, with 13 bases between them. The CDR3: CASSLLVTRGTDTQYF. The CDR3 DNA reads as TGTGCCAGCAGCTTGTTAGTGACTAGGGGCACAGATACGCAGTATTTT.

This clone showed up just once. This rearrangement joins TRBV5-4 to TRBJ2-3; tentatively, D is TRBD2 (6 bases). Germline-derived CDR1 and CDR2 are SGHNT and YYREEE (reference sequence). This CDR3 comprises 15 residues. The V and J ends lost 4 bases and 2 bases respectively, with 14 bases between them. The chain's CDR3 is CASSVRRADTDTQYF. The CDR3, as DNA: TGTGCCAGCAGCGTGAGGAGGGCCGACACAGATACGCAGTATTTT.

This clone came up a few times. The rearrangement links TRBV3-1 (or the pseudogene TRBV3-2) to TRBJ1-2; TRBD1 might be the D (5 bases). The V end lost 1 base, the J end lost 3 bases, and 12 bases lay between the germline ends. The V gene's germline CDR1 is LGHDT and CDR2 YNNKEL (reference sequence). This CDR3 spans 15 amino acids. Written as DNA, the CDR3 is TGTGCCAGCAGCCAAGGCTGGGGCTCTCACTATGGCTACACCTTC. This encodes CASSQGWGSHYGYTF.

This rearrangement joins TRBV11-3 to TRBJ2-7, with TRBD1 matching over 9 bases. CDR3 size: 15 residues. CDR1 is SGHNT and CDR2 is YENEEA in the germline V gene. J gave up 4 bases and V 0 bases, and 4 bases lay outside the gene matches. As DNA, the CDR3 is TGTGCCAGCAGCTTAGAGGGACAGGGACGATACGAGCAGTACTTC. Translating it yields CASSLEGQGRYEQYF.

The chain recombines TRBV5-4 with TRBJ2-7, with 16 bases that match TRBD2. This CDR3 region has 16 residues. In germline, CDR1 is SGHNT, CDR2 YYREEE (reference sequence). With 4 bases clipped from V and 2 bases from J, the junction kept 3 bases outside the gene matches. CDR3 loop: CASSAGTSGGAYEQYF. In DNA, the CDR3 is TGTGCCAGCAGCGCCGGGACTAGCGGGGGGGCCTACGAGCAGTACTTC. Full variable domain (missing parts from reference TRBV5-4 and TRBJ2-7): ETGVTQSPTHLIKTRGQQVTLRCSSQSGHNTVSWYQQALGQGPQFIFQYYREEENGRGNFPPRFSGLQFPNYSSELNVNALELDDSALYLCASSAGTSGGAYEQYFGPGTRLTVT.

The V gene is TRBV10-2, the J gene TRBJ2-4; 8 nucleotides agree with TRBD1. This CDR3 is built from 17 residues. Germline V CDR1 and CDR2: WSHSY, SAAADI. V shed 4 bases, J shed 0 bases, and the junction held 8 bases outside the gene matches. Here the CDR3 reads CASSGRTGLGAKNIQYF. The CDR3 region has the DNA TGCGCCAGCAGTGGAAGGACAGGGCTGGGAGCCAAAAACATTCAGTACTTC.

The rearrangement links TRBV10-3 to TRBJ1-1, with no clear D. Between the trimmed V and J ends, which lost 5 bases and 1 base, there was a span of 8 bases. This CDR3 contains 13 residues. The germline V gene has CDR1 ENHRY and CDR2 SYGVKD. CDR3 DNA sequence: TGTGCCATCAGTTGGACTGAGAACACTGAAGCTTTCTTT. Protein sequence: CAISWTENTEAFF.

The genes are TRBV2 and TRBJ2-1; possibly TRBD2 for D (6 bases). This CDR3 spans 11 amino acids. V dropped 11 bases and J dropped 10 bases, with 15 bases sitting between them. The germline V gene has CDR1 SNHLY and CDR2 FYNNEI. The CDR3 DNA sequence: TGTGCCGCTCGACTAGAGGGGGAGCAGTTCTTC. This gives the protein CAARLEGEQFF.

The V call is TRBV2, the J call TRBJ2-7; the D gene is possibly TRBD1 (6 bases). The CDR3 spans 18 residues. Germline V gives CDR1 SNHLY, CDR2 FYNNEI. Trimming pared 2 bases from V and 5 bases from J, leaving 25 bases between. The CDR3 reads CASSEYGSASQGLDEQYF. CDR3 in DNA: TGTGCCAGCAGTGAATACGGGTCCGCGTCGCAGGGGCTAGACGAGCAGTACTTC.

The CDR3 coding sequence is TGTGCCTGGAGTGGGGATGCTAGCGGGAACGTAAATGAGCAGTTCTTC. Translating it yields CAWSGDASGNVNEQFF. V is TRBV30 and J is TRBJ2-1; TRBD2 matches 9 bases. The CDR3 covers 16 residues. The V gene end was trimmed by 1 base and the J gene end by 7 bases; junction bases not matched to a gene: 11. CDR1 is GTSNPN, CDR2 SVGIG, per germline (reference sequence).

This chain links TRBV24-1 with TRBJ2-7; D might be TRBD2 (6 bases). The CDR3 covers 16 residues. The ends were cut back, 3 bases at V and 0 bases at J, with 14 bases in the middle. From germline, CDR1 is KGHDR and CDR2 SFDVKD. The CDR3 coding sequence is TGTGCCACCAGTGATCCCTCTAGCGAACACTCCTACGAGCAGTACTTC. This codes for CATSDPSSEHSYEQYF.

This rearrangement joins TRBV29-1 to TRBJ2-1, with D tentatively TRBD1 (6 bases). This CDR3 has 15 residues. V was trimmed by 1 base and J by 3 bases, leaving 13 bases between them. The V gene's germline CDR1 is SQVTM and CDR2 ANQGSEA. The CDR3 here is CSVEGTGYHYNEQFF. The CDR3 nucleotides read TGCAGCGTTGAAGGTACAGGGTATCACTACAATGAGCAGTTCTTC.

The count of this clone is one. The CDR3 is CASTITGQGRNTIYF. CDR3 nucleotides: TGTGCCAGCACCATAACAGGACAGGGGAGAAACACCATATATTTT. The gene calls are TRBV6-6 and TRBJ1-3; 9 bases fit TRBD1. CDR1 MNHNY and CDR2 SVGAGI come from the germline V gene (reference sequence). The CDR3 runs to 15 residues. V shed 7 bases and J 5 bases; nucleotides not matched to a gene: 9.

The V call is TRBV10-1, the J call TRBJ2-3; a possible D gene is TRBD2 (5 bases). The V gene's germline CDR1 is WNHNN and CDR2 SYGVQD (reference sequence). The CDR3 is 13 amino acids. With 6 bases removed from V and 7 bases from J, the gap between germline ends came to 14 bases. The CDR3 region is CASSGIARNTQYF. The CDR3 bases are TGCGCCAGCAGCGGGATAGCGAGAAATACGCAGTATTTT.

This chain joins TRBV30 and TRBJ2-7; 8 nucleotides match TRBD2. Germline trimming cut 0 bases from V and 7 bases from J; bases unmatched to any gene: 8. This CDR3 is 14 amino acids long. Germline assignment: CDR1 GTSNPN and CDR2 SVGIG (reference sequence). CDR3 sequence (DNA): TGTGCCTGGAGTGTTAGCCCAGCGGGGGATGAGCAGTACTTC. Its translation is CAWSVSPAGDEQYF.

The chain carries TRBV6-1 and TRBJ2-1; 7 bases align to TRBD1. The length of the CDR3 is 16 residues. J lost 1 base, V lost 4 bases, and 7 bases had no gene match. CDR1 and CDR2 from the germline V gene are MNHNS and SASEGT. The CDR3 sequence: CASSGGQAISYNEQFF. The CDR3 bases are TGTGCCAGCAGTGGCGGACAGGCGATTTCCTACAATGAGCAGTTCTTC.